This T cell receptor beta chain was captured in a study of T cell responses to AZD1222 COVID-19 vaccine listed by TCRdb under 2021. The study in broad terms: AZD1222 recipients with second doses at about 4 weeks or about 12 weeks were pooled, because spike-specific TCR depth and breadth did not differ between schedules. Trial participants were enrolled by age into 18-55, 56-69 and 70-plus year subgroups, with roughly 160, 29 and 62 TCR-sequenced participants respectively. TCR sequencing was performed for some 250 trial participants, of whom around 210 were given two doses of AZD1222 and approximately 26 were given two doses of MenACWY control vaccine. Study-wide findings and limitations: Conclusions about previously exposed vaccinees are limited because only a handful of AZD1222 recipients were SARS-CoV-2 seropositive at baseline. A significant rise in spike-specific TCR breadth and depth was observed after two AZD1222 doses relative to day 0 and relative to MenACWY recipients. Because no samples from the day 14 peak response were available, repertoires could be characterized only after the peak T cell response. CD4 TCRs associated with the vaccine covered the entire spike protein, and the dominant responses were in regions 160-218 and 743-854. The 56-69-year group was small, and its depth increase did not reach significance, likely because of low power. Most participants were white British and females outnumbered males, and the authors suggested that clonal diversity may have been underestimated. Reportedly, close to half of the unique spike-specific TCRs recognized epitopes lying outside the regions that are mutated in the B.1.351 and B.1.1.7 variants.

Worth noting for this clone: Its cognate antigen has yet to be identified. No much larger clonotype is one base removed from it; base qualities were not supplied.

The CDR3 regions of human TCRbeta chains were subjected to immunosequencing. The original methods were these. TCRs in the repertoires were matched against a reference library of SARS-CoV-2-specific TCRs that had been generated with the MIRA antigen-specificity platform. Breadth was defined as the fraction of unique TCRs that were SARS-CoV-2-associated. Depth was defined as the fraction of total T cells that were SARS-CoV-2-associated. Using the MIRA data, each spike-specific TCR was assigned both to the spike region to which the TCR was reactive and to a CD4 or CD8 class. Log10-transformed breadth and depth values were compared by one-way ANOVA with Sidak's multiple comparisons tests. This is the immuneACCESS table as TCRdb keeps it, with only in-frame sequences that have V and J called. A part of the clones is gone; compared with another copy, unresolved V genes explain less than half, and the rest is unexplained. V and J calls and clone size are those listed in that table; D and trimming were worked out from the DNA. Recorded for this sample are around 120,000 clones; roughly 84% of them occurred a single time. Around 7% of the sample is in the top ten clones.

The meaning of the sample's time point label: baseline before first vaccination. The vaccinee samples were drawn from two UK trials, COV001 and COV002, one of which was a single-blind randomized controlled phase 2/3 trial testing AZD1222 (ChAdOx1 nCoV-19) in healthy adults. Trial participant PBMC samples were collected at day 0 and day 28 after the second dose for TCRbeta chain sequencing. CDR1 and CDR2 are drawn from the germline V gene: MNHEY, SVGAGI. Spanning cysteine to phenylalanine, the CDR3 consists of 14 amino acids. Kept here is only the CDR3 DNA, which spans 42 bases and is read in frame from base 1. At the junction V is shortened by 8 bases and J by 0 bases; bases outside the gene matches: 2.

This specimen consisted of peripheral blood, obtained on day 0 of AZD1222 vaccination. The TCR was taken from an adult in good health. The chain links TRBV6-5 with TRBJ2-1, with 9 middle bases fitting TRBD2. The CDR3 region: CASPSGASYNEQFF. The nucleotides read TGTGCCAGCCCTAGCGGGGCCTCCTACAATGAGCAGTTCTTC.